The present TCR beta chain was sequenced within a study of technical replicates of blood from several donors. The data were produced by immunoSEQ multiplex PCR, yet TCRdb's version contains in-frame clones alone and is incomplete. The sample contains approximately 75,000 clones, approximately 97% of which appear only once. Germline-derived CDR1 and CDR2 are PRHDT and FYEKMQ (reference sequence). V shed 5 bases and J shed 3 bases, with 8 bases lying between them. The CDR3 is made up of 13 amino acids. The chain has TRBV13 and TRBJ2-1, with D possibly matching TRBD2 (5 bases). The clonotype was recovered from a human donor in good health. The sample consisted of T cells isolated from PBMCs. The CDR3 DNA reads TGTGCCAGCAGCCCTAGCAGCTACAATGAGCAGTTCTTC. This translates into CASSPSSYNEQFF.